This T cell receptor beta chain is drawn from a study of blood T cell repertoires in COVID-19. Study details: Nucleic acid was either cDNA or gDNA, and it came from T cells, B-cell-depleted T cells, or PBMCs.

This clone was detected only once. Data came from immunoSEQ multiplex PCR; TCRdb stores just in-frame clones and leaves some out. This repertoire shows about 340,000 clones, about 89% found once; its top ten account for about 6.9%. The CDR3 is made up of 16 amino acids. The V gene end was trimmed by 8 bases and the J gene end by 6 bases; junction bases not matched to a gene: 17. Germline CDR1 reads LGHDT; CDR2 reads YNNKEL (reference sequence). This receptor was obtained from a woman between 50 and 59 years old with COVID-19, enrolled during active disease. The gene calls are TRBV3-1 (or the pseudogene TRBV3-2) and TRBJ2-7; TRBD2 aligns across 9 bases. The specimen was peripheral blood. The CDR3 DNA follows: TGTGCCAGCCCCACAACTCTTAGCGGGAGAAGCGGCGAGCAGTACTTC. Amino acid sequence: CASPTTLSGRSGEQYF.